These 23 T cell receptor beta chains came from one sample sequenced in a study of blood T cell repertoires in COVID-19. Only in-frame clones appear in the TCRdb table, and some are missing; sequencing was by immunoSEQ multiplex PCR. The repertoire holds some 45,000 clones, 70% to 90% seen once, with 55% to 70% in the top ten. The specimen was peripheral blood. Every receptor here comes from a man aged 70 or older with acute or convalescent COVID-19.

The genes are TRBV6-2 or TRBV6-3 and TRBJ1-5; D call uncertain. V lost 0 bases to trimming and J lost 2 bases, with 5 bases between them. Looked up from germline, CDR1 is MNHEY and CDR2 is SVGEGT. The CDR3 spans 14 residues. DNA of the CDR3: TGTGCCAGCAGTTACTCGAGCGGCAATCAGCCCCAGCATTTT. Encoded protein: CASSYSSGNQPQHF.

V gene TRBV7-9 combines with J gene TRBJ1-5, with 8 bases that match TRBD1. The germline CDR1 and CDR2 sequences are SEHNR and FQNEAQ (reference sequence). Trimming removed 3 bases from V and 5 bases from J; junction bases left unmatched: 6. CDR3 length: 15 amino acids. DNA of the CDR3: TGTGCCAGCAGCTTCTCGGACAGGGTGGATCAGCCCCAGCATTTT. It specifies CASSFSDRVDQPQHF.

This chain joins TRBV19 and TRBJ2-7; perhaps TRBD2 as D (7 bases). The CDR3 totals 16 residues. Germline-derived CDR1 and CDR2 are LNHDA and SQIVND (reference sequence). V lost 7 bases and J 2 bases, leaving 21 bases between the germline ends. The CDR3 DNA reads TGTGCCAGTACCAACAATGGGGGGGCAGGACCCTACGAGCAGTACTTC. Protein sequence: CASTNNGGAGPYEQYF.

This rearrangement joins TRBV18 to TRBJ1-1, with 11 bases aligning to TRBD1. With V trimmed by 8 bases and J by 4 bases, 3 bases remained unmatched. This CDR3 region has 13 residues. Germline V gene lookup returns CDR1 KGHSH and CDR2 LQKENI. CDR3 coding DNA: TGTGCCAGCAGGACAGGGGGCGGCACTGAAGCTTTCTTT. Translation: CASRTGGGTEAFF.

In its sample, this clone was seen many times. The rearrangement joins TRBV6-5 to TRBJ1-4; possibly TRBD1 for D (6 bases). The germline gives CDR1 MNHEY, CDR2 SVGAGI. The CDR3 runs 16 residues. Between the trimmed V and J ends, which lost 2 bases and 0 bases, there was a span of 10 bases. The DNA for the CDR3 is TGTGCCAGCAGTTACGCCTCAGGGGCAACTAATGAAAAACTGTTTTTT. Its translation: CASSYASGATNEKLFF.

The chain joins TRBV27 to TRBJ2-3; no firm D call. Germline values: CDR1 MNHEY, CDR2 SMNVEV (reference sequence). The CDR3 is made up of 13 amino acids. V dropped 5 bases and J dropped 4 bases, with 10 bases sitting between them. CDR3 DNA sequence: TGTGCCAGCAGTCGCGGATCTCCAGATACGCAGTATTTT. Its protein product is CASSRGSPDTQYF.

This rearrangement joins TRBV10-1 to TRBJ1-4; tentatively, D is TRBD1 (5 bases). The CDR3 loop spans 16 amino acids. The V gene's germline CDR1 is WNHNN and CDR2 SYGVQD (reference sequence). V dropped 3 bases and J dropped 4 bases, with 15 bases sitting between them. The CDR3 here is CASSDGRAGLNEKLFF. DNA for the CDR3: TGCGCCAGCAGTGATGGCAGGGCCGGCCTTAATGAAAAACTGTTTTTT.

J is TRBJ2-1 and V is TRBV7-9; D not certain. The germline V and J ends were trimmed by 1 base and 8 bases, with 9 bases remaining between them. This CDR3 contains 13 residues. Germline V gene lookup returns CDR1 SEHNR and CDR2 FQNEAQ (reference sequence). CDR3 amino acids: CASSLVANDEQFF. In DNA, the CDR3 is TGTGCCAGCAGCTTAGTGGCCAACGATGAGCAGTTCTTC.

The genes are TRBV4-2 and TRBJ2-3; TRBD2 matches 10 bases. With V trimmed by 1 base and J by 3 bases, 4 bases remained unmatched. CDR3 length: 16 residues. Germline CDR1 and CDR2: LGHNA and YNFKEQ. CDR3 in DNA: TGTGCCAGCAGCCAAGTCGGGACTAGCGATACAGATACGCAGTATTTT. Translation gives CASSQVGTSDTDTQYF.

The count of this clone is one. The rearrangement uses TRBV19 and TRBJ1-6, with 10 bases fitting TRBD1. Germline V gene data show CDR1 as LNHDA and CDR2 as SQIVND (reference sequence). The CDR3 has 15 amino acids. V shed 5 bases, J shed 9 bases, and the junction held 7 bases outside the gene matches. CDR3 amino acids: CASSETGTGVSPLHF. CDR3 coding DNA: TGTGCCAGTAGTGAGACCGGGACAGGGGTTTCACCCCTCCACTTT.

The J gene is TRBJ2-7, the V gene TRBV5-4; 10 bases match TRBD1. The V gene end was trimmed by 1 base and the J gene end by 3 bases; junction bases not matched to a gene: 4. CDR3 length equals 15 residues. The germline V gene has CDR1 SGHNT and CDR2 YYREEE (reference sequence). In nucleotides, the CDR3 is TGTGCCAGCAGCTTGTCCGGGACAGGGGTCTACGAGCAGTACTTC. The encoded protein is CASSLSGTGVYEQYF. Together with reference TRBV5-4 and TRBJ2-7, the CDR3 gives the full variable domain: ETGVTQSPTHLIKTRGQQVTLRCSSQSGHNTVSWYQQALGQGPQFIFQYYREEENGRGNFPPRFSGLQFPNYSSELNVNALELDDSALYLCASSLSGTGVYEQYFGPGTRLTVT.

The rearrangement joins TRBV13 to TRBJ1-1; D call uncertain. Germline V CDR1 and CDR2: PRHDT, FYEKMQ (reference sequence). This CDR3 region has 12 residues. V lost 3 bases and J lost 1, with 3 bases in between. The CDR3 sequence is CASSLRNTEAFF. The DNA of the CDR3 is TGTGCCAGCAGCTTGAGGAACACTGAAGCTTTCTTT.

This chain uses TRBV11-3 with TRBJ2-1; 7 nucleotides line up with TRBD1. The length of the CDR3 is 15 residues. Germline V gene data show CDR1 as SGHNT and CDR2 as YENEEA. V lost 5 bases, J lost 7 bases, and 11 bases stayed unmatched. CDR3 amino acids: CASSPGGGVVNEQFF. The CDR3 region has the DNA TGTGCCAGCAGCCCAGGGGGTGGGGTCGTGAATGAGCAGTTCTTC.

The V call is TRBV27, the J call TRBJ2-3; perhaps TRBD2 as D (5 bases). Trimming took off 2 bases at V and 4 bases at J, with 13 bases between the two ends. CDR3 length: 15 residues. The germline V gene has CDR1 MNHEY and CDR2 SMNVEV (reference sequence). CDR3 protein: CASSLAGLPPDTQYF. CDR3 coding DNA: TGTGCCAGCAGTTTAGCGGGCCTTCCGCCAGATACGCAGTATTTT.

The CDR3, as DNA: TGTGCCAGCAGTCCTACGCTGCGGGGCACGGCCCAGTATTTT. This codes for CASSPTLRGTAQYF. The rearrangement uses TRBV27 and TRBJ2-3; D is perhaps TRBD2 (6 bases). Germline CDR1 MNHEY, CDR2 SMNVEV (reference sequence). The CDR3 totals 14 residues. V gave up 5 bases and J gave up 12 bases, with 21 bases separating them.

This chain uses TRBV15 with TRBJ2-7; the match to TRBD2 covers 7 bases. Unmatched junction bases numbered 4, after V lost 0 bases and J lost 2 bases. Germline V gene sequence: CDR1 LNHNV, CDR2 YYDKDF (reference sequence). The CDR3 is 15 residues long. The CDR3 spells CATSRDREGAYEQYF. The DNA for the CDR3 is TGTGCCACCAGCAGAGATAGGGAGGGTGCCTACGAGCAGTACTTC.

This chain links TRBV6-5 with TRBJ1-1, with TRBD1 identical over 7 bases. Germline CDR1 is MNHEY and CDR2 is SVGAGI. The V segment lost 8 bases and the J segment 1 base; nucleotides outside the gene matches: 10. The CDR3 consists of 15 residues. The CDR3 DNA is TGTGCCAGCTCTAAACGACAGGGCGGGAACACTGAAGCTTTCTTT. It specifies CASSKRQGGNTEAFF.

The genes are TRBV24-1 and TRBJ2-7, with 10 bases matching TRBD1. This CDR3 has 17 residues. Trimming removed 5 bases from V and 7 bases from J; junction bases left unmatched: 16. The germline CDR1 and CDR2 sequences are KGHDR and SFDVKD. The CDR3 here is CATSALKRTGGIEEQYF. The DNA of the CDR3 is TGTGCCACCAGTGCTCTCAAGCGGACAGGGGGAATAGAGGAGCAGTACTTC.

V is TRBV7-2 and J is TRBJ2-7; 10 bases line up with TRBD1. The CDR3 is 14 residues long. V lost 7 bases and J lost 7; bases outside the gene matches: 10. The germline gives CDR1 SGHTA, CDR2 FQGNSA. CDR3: CASKLDRGREEQYF. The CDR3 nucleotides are TGTGCCAGCAAACTAGACAGGGGGCGGGAGGAGCAGTACTTC.

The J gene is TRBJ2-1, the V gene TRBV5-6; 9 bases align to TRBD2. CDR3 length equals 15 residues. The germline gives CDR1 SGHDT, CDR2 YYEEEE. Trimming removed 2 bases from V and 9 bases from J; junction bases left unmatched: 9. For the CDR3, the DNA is TGTGCCAGCAGCTTCGGGGTAGCGGGAGAGACTGAGCAGTTCTTC. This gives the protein CASSFGVAGETEQFF.

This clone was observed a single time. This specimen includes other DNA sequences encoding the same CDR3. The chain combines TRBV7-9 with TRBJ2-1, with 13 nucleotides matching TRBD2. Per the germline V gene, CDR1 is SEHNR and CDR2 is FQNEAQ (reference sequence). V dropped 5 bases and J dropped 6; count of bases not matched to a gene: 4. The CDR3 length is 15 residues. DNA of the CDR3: TGTGCCAGCAGCCGACTAGCGGGAGGATTCAATGAGCAGTTCTTC. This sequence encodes CASSRLAGGFNEQFF.

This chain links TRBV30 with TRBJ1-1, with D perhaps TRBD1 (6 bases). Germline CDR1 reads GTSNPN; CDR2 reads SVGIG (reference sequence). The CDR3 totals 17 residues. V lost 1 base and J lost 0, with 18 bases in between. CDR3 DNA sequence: TGTGCCTGGAGTGCCATCCCTCTCCAGGGGCTGAACACTGAAGCTTTCTTT. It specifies CAWSAIPLQGLNTEAFF.

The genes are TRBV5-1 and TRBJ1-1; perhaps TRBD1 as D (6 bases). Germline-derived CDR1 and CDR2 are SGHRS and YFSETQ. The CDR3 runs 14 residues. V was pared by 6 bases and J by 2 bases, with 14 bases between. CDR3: CASNFHRDNTEAFF. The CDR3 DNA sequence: TGCGCCAGCAACTTCCACAGGGACAACACTGAAGCTTTCTTT.